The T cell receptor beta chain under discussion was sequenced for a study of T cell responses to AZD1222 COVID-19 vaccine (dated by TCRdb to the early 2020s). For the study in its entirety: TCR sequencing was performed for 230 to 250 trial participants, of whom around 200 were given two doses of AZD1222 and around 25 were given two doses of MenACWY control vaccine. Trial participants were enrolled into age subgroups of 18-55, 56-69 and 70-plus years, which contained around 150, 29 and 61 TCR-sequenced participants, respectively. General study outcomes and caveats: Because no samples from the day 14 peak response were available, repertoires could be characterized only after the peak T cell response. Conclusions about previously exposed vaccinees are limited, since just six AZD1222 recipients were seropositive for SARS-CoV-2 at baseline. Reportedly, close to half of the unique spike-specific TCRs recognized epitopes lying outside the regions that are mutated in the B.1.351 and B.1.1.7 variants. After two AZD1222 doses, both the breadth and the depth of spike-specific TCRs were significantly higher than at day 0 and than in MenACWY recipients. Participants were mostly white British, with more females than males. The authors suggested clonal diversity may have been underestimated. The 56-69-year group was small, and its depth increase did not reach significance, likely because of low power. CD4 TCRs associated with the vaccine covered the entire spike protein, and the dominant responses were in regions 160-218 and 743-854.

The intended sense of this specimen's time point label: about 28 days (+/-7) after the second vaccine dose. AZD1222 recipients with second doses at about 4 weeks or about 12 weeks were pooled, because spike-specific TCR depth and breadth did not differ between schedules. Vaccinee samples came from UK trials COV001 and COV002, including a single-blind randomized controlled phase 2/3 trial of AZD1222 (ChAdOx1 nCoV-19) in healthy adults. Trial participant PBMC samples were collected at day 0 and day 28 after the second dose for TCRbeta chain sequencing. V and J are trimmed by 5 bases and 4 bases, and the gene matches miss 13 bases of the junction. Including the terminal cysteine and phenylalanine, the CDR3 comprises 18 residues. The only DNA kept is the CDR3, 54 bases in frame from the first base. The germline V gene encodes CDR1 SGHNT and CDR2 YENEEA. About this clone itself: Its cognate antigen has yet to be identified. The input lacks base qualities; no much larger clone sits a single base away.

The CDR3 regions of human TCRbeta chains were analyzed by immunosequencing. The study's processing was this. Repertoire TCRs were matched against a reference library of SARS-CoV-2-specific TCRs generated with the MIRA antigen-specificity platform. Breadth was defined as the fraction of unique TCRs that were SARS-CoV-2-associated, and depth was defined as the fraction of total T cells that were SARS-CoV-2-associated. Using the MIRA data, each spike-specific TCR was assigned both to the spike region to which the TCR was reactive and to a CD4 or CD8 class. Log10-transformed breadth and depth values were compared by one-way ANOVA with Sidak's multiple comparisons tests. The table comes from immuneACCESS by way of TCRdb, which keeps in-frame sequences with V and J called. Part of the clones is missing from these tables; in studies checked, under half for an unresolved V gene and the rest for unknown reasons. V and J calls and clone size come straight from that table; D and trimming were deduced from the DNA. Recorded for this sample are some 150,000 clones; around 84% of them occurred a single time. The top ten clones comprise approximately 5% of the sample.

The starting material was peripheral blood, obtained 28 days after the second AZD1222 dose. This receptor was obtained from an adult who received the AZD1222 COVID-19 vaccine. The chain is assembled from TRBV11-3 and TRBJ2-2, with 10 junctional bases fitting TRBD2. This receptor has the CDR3 CASSAGGGTSVGTGELFF. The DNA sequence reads TGTGCCAGCAGCGCGGGCGGGGGGACTAGCGTTGGCACCGGGGAGCTGTTTTTT.